This TCR beta chain appears in the sequencing data of a study of brain T cells in children with intractable seizures (dated by TCRdb to the early 2020s). At the level of the whole study: As a first screen for immune gene transcripts, resected brain tissue from 50 or so pediatric epilepsy surgery cases was run on a NanoString immunology panel. Of the roughly twelve selected surgery cases, pre-surgery blood was also sequenced for eight, so four had brain tissue only.

The sample's time point label, decoded: resected brain tissue, or blood drawn just prior to surgery. The surgery cases that showed the highest brain T cell transcript signatures were chosen for TCR beta chain sequencing of brain tissue, and of blood when it was available. Prior to surgery, the patients had been treated with at least one anti-epileptic drug. The TCR-sequenced patients were children whose drug-resistant epilepsy was caused by tuberous sclerosis complex, focal cortical dysplasia, Rasmussen encephalitis or hemimegalencephaly. The Monarch genomic DNA purification kit was used to extract bulk genomic DNA from unsorted brain tissue and from whole blood. The study at large found these results: Because pre- and post-surgery blood were sequenced to different depths, clones absent from the pre-surgery sample may reflect undersampling. The patients' HCMV serostatus was not known, and viral specificity was inferred solely from CDR3 sequence similarity.

Details on this clone: Its antigen specificity is not known. Base qualities are not at hand, and no much larger clone is one base apart.

TCR beta chain sequences were generated from genomic DNA using the immunoSEQ assay. On the study's bioinformatics: CDR3 sequences not starting with the conserved framework cysteine at position 104 were manually removed. Clonality was calculated as one minus the normalized Shannon's Diversity Index, with values ranging from 0 (maximal diversity) to 1 (oligoclonal). Chi-squared comparison-of-proportions tests were used to check whether the frequency of the same CDR3 differed between samples, for example brain versus blood. Public clonotypes were found through immuneACCESS searches, while the VDJdb browser was used to judge similarity to known antiviral clonotypes. The table comes from immuneACCESS by way of TCRdb, which keeps in-frame sequences with V and J called. Part of the clones is missing from these tables; in studies checked, under half for an unresolved V gene and the rest for unknown reasons. V and J calls plus clone size are reproduced from that table; the DNA served to infer D and trimming. This sample holds fewer than 50,000 clones; 90% were observed only once. 5% to 6.5% of the sample is held by the ten biggest clonotypes.

V drops 6 bases and J drops 0 bases, leaving 15 bases in between. Looking up the germline V gene yields CDR1 WSHSY and CDR2 SAAADI. Its CDR3 holds 17 amino acids, cysteine through phenylalanine. Left in the record is the CDR3 DNA by itself, 51 bases read in frame from the first base. The clonotype was recovered from a girl aged 2 to 10 with tuberous sclerosis and intractable seizures. The material was peripheral blood, obtained at surgery. Recombination linked TRBV10-2 to TRBJ2-6; too little of a D gene remains to name it. The CDR3 region has the sequence CASSPRSPSSGANVLTF. The nucleotides are TGCGCCAGCAGCCCCAGGAGCCCAAGCTCTGGGGCCAACGTCCTGACTTTC.